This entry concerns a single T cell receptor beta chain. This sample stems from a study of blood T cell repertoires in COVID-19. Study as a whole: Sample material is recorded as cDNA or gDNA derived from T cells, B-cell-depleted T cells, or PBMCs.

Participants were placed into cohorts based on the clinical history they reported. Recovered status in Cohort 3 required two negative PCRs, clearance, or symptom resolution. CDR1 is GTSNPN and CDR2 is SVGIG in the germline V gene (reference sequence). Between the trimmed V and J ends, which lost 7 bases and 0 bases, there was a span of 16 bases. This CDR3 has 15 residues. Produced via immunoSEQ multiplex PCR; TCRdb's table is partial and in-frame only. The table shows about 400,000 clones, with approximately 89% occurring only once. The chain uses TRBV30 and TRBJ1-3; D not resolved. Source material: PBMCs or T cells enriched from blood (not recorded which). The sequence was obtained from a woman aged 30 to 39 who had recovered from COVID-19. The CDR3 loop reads CASSLTFTSGNTIYF. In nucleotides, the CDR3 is TGTGCCTCATCCCTGACATTTACCTCTGGAAACACCATATATTTT.